The clone carrying this T cell receptor (beta chain) was picked up one time. Its cognate antigen is unknown. The sample originates from a study of cytomegalovirus exposure and HLA in healthy donors. Findings and limits, study-wide: TCR beta chains numbering more than 150 were designated cytomegalovirus-associated. Per a prior analysis, the majority of TCR beta V segments were productive roughly 90% or roughly 30% of the time. Association of a missense DCLRE1C variant with TCR beta V- and J-gene trimming was reported in a later analysis.

Germline V gives CDR1 KGHSY, CDR2 FQNENV. V gave up 0 bases and J gave up 14 bases; unmatched junction bases: 9. CDR3 length: 14 amino acids. Amplification used 60 Vbeta primers and 13 Jbeta primers. Method: immunoSEQ multiplex PCR; TCRdb's copy keeps in-frame clones and lacks some. The sample lists about 130,000 clones; around three quarters were seen once. The clonotype comes from a woman aged 45-65 years in good health and CMV-seronegative. Sequences were obtained from PBMCs. The J gene is TRBJ2-3, the V gene TRBV16; 9 nucleotides agree with TRBD2. The CDR3 sequence: CASSQSPVGTSWYF. CDR3 in DNA: TGTGCCAGCAGCCAATCCCCTGTCGGGACTAGCTGGTATTTT.